These T cell receptor beta chains were read from a single sample in a study of T cell repertoires in cytomegalovirus infection. One entry per CDR3 protein, called by TCRdb with MiXCR from the reads. This sample has 650,000 to 900,000 distinct CDR3 sequences; about 28% occur once, and the top ten carry roughly 14%. Their target antigens are unknown. Sequences were derived from cultured CD8+ T cells from PBMCs, sampled from culture after CMV antigen stimulation. These receptor sequences come from a human donor in good health (CMV status not recorded). Some clones in this sample may be carry-over from other donors' samples. Each CDR3 is given with its conserved first and last residue. The D gene is left open where the match is weak. Clone size is stated in some rows and not others, as once, few, many or a class when expanded.

v_gene: TRBV7-6
j_gene: TRBJ2-7
d_gene: .
abundance: few
CDR3aa: CASSPVGNEQYF
CDR3nt: TGTGCCAGCAGCCCGGTTGGGAACGAGCAGTACTTC

v_gene: TRBV7-2
j_gene: TRBJ2-2
d_gene: TRBD2
abundance: .
CDR3aa: CASSSRLAGDPTGELFF
CDR3nt: TGTGCCAGCAGCTCAAGACTAGCGGGTGACCCAACCGGGGAGCTGTTTTTT

v_gene: TRBV4-1
j_gene: TRBJ1-5
d_gene: TRBD1
abundance: .
CDR3aa: CASSQEGQGADQPQHF
CDR3nt: TGCGCCAGCAGCCAAGAAGGACAGGGGGCCGATCAGCCCCAGCATTTT

v_gene: TRBV28
j_gene: TRBJ2-5
d_gene: .
abundance: .
CDR3aa: CASSWAEETQYF
CDR3nt: TGTGCCAGCAGTTGGGCCGAGGAGACCCAGTACTTC

v_gene: TRBV7-6
j_gene: TRBJ2-1
d_gene: .
abundance: few
CDR3aa: CASSARTGPSLHNEQFF
CDR3nt: TGTGCCAGCAGCGCCCGAACAGGGCCTAGCCTGCACAATGAGCAGTTCTTC

v_gene: TRBV7-6
j_gene: TRBJ2-2
d_gene: .
abundance: .
CDR3aa: CASSLAPGQGNTGELFF
CDR3nt: TGTGCCAGCAGCTTAGCCCCTGGGCAGGGTAACACCGGGGAGCTGTTTTTT

v_gene: TRBV27
j_gene: TRBJ1-2
d_gene: TRBD1
abundance: .
CDR3aa: CASRPGQGFLFSGYTF
CDR3nt: TGTGCCAGCAGGCCGGGACAGGGCTTTCTCTTTAGTGGCTACACCTTC

v_gene: TRBV5-1
j_gene: TRBJ2-7
d_gene: TRBD1
abundance: .
CDR3aa: CASSLGQGSNEQYF
CDR3nt: TGCGCCAGCAGCCTTGGACAGGGGTCGAACGAGCAGTACTTC

v_gene: TRBV19
j_gene: TRBJ2-1
d_gene: .
abundance: few
CDR3aa: CASSPSAGSNEQFF
CDR3nt: TGTGCCAGTAGTCCGTCGGCAGGTTCCAATGAGCAGTTCTTC

v_gene: TRBV12-3/TRBV12-4
j_gene: TRBJ1-6
d_gene: .
abundance: few
CDR3aa: CASSFGSTESLHF
CDR3nt: TGTGCCAGCAGTTTTGGATCGACGGAATCCCTCCACTTT

v_gene: TRBV12-3/TRBV12-4
j_gene: TRBJ2-1
d_gene: .
abundance: .
CDR3aa: CACSLTPAANLEDEQFF
CDR3nt: TGTGCCTGCAGTTTAACCCCAGCCGCAAATCTCGAGGATGAGCAGTTCTTC

v_gene: TRBV27
j_gene: TRBJ1-2
d_gene: .
abundance: .
CDR3aa: CASSLSRAYGYTF
CDR3nt: TGTGCCAGCAGTTTATCGAGAGCCTATGGCTACACCTTC

v_gene: TRBV19
j_gene: TRBJ1-2
d_gene: TRBD1
abundance: .
CDR3aa: CASTPRGMNGYTF
CDR3nt: TGTGCCAGCACGCCCAGGGGGATGAATGGCTACACCTTC

v_gene: TRBV7-6
j_gene: TRBJ1-6
d_gene: TRBD1
abundance: many
CDR3aa: CASNDGQGRNSPLHF
CDR3nt: TGTGCCAGCAACGACGGACAGGGGAGGAATTCACCCCTCCACTTT

v_gene: TRBV12-3/TRBV12-4
j_gene: TRBJ1-5
d_gene: .
abundance: .
CDR3aa: CASSLMGWSQPQHF
CDR3nt: TGTGCCAGCAGTTTAATGGGTTGGAGTCAGCCCCAGCATTTT

v_gene: TRBV6-5
j_gene: TRBJ2-3
d_gene: TRBD2
abundance: many
CDR3aa: CASSWTSGGDTQYF
CDR3nt: TGTGCCAGCAGTTGGACTAGCGGGGGAGATACGCAGTATTTT

v_gene: TRBV6-6
j_gene: TRBJ1-5
d_gene: TRBD1
abundance: few
CDR3aa: CASSYVRGPGQPQHF
CDR3nt: TGTGCCAGCAGTTACGTCAGGGGGCCGGGACAGCCCCAGCATTTT

v_gene: TRBV7-8
j_gene: TRBJ1-5
d_gene: .
abundance: .
CDR3aa: CASRARGGNQPQHF
CDR3nt: TGTGCCAGCAGGGCCAGAGGTGGCAATCAGCCCCAGCATTTT

v_gene: TRBV2
j_gene: TRBJ2-1
d_gene: .
abundance: few
CDR3aa: CASIVYNEQFF
CDR3nt: TGTGCCAGCATCGTGTACAATGAGCAGTTCTTC

v_gene: TRBV2
j_gene: TRBJ1-4
d_gene: .
abundance: .
CDR3aa: CASNGEKLFF
CDR3nt: TGTGCCAGCAATGGCGAAAAACTGTTTTTT

v_gene: TRBV19
j_gene: TRBJ2-2
d_gene: .
abundance: .
CDR3aa: CASTPGTTNTGELFF
CDR3nt: TGTGCCAGTACCCCAGGGACAACGAACACCGGGGAGCTGTTTTTT

v_gene: TRBV19
j_gene: TRBJ2-3
d_gene: .
abundance: .
CDR3aa: CASGYSSTDTQYF
CDR3nt: TGTGCCAGTGGATACAGTTCCACAGATACGCAGTATTTT

v_gene: TRBV19
j_gene: TRBJ2-5
d_gene: .
abundance: .
CDR3aa: CASSILLAEETQYF
CDR3nt: TGTGCCAGTAGTATACTTCTGGCCGAAGAGACCCAGTACTTC

v_gene: TRBV4-2
j_gene: TRBJ2-3
d_gene: TRBD1
abundance: .
CDR3aa: CASSQLDRESADTQYF
CDR3nt: TGTGCCAGCAGCCAACTGGACAGGGAAAGCGCAGATACGCAGTATTTT

v_gene: TRBV5-1
j_gene: TRBJ2-3
d_gene: .
abundance: .
CDR3aa: CASSLEVRTDTQYF
CDR3nt: TGCGCCAGCAGCTTGGAGGTTCGCACAGATACGCAGTATTTT

v_gene: TRBV4-1
j_gene: TRBJ2-3
d_gene: TRBD2
abundance: few
CDR3aa: CASSQGWIGGVSTDTQYF
CDR3nt: TGCGCCAGCAGCCAAGGTTGGATTGGGGGGGTAAGCACAGATACGCAGTATTTT

v_gene: TRBV19
j_gene: TRBJ1-1
d_gene: TRBD1
abundance: .
CDR3aa: CASSIFGQGAGTEAFF
CDR3nt: TGTGCCAGTAGTATTTTCGGACAGGGGGCGGGTACTGAAGCTTTCTTT

v_gene: TRBV27
j_gene: TRBJ1-6
d_gene: .
abundance: .
CDR3aa: CASSLLGGGSPLHF
CDR3nt: TGTGCCAGCAGTTTGCTGGGCGGCGGTTCACCCCTCCACTTT

v_gene: TRBV19
j_gene: TRBJ2-7
d_gene: .
abundance: few
CDR3aa: CASSISLPNNEQYF
CDR3nt: TGTGCCAGTAGTATTAGTCTACCGAACAACGAGCAGTACTTC

v_gene: TRBV2
j_gene: TRBJ2-5
d_gene: TRBD2
abundance: few
CDR3aa: CASMGEGTQYF
CDR3nt: TGTGCCAGCATGGGGGAGGGGACCCAGTACTTC

v_gene: TRBV7-4
j_gene: TRBJ1-3
d_gene: .
abundance: .
CDR3aa: CASSSGVRDNSGNTIYF
CDR3nt: TGTGCCAGCAGCTCAGGGGTCCGGGACAACTCTGGAAACACCATATATTTT

v_gene: TRBV6-5
j_gene: TRBJ1-5
d_gene: TRBD1
abundance: many
CDR3aa: CASSTTGGNQPQHF
CDR3nt: TGTGCCAGCAGCACAACAGGGGGCAATCAGCCCCAGCATTTT

v_gene: TRBV12-3/TRBV12-4
j_gene: TRBJ2-2
d_gene: .
abundance: few
CDR3aa: CASNIQGAGGELFF
CDR3nt: TGTGCCAGCAACATACAGGGTGCGGGCGGGGAGCTGTTTTTT

v_gene: TRBV7-6
j_gene: TRBJ2-7
d_gene: .
abundance: few
CDR3aa: CASSQGGDYEQYF
CDR3nt: TGTGCCAGCAGCCAAGGGGGGGATTACGAGCAGTACTTC

v_gene: TRBV7-9
j_gene: TRBJ2-1
d_gene: TRBD1
abundance: .
CDR3aa: CASSSADRGYNEQFF
CDR3nt: TGTGCCAGCAGCTCGGCGGACAGGGGCTACAATGAGCAGTTCTTC

v_gene: TRBV19
j_gene: TRBJ2-5
d_gene: .
abundance: .
CDR3aa: CASSIGTGEPQETQYF
CDR3nt: TGTGCCAGTAGTATAGGGACCGGGGAGCCCCAAGAGACCCAGTACTTC

v_gene: TRBV6-2/TRBV6-3
j_gene: TRBJ1-2
d_gene: .
abundance: .
CDR3aa: CASRFRASANYGYTF
CDR3nt: TGTGCCAGCAGATTTCGGGCCTCAGCTAACTATGGCTACACCTTC

v_gene: TRBV12-3/TRBV12-4
j_gene: TRBJ2-1
d_gene: TRBD1
abundance: once
CDR3aa: CASSMTGSSYNEQFF
CDR3nt: TGTGCCAGCAGTATGACAGGGAGCTCCTACAATGAGCAGTTCTTC

v_gene: TRBV9
j_gene: TRBJ2-6
d_gene: .
abundance: few
CDR3aa: CASSVRRPGSGANVLTF
CDR3nt: TGTGCCAGCAGCGTAAGGCGACCGGGTTCTGGGGCCAACGTCCTGACTTTC

v_gene: TRBV27
j_gene: TRBJ1-5
d_gene: .
abundance: .
CDR3aa: CASSLGLTNQPQHF
CDR3nt: TGTGCCAGCAGCCTGGGACTGACCAATCAGCCCCAGCATTTT

v_gene: TRBV7-2
j_gene: TRBJ2-1
d_gene: .
abundance: many
CDR3aa: CASSLDREDPFF
CDR3nt: TGTGCCAGCAGCTTAGACAGGGAGGATCCGTTCTTC

v_gene: TRBV7-9
j_gene: TRBJ2-5
d_gene: TRBD2
abundance: few
CDR3aa: CASSSLAGGEETQYF
CDR3nt: TGTGCCAGCAGCTCATTGGCGGGGGGTGAAGAGACCCAGTACTTC

v_gene: TRBV7-6
j_gene: TRBJ1-1
d_gene: .
abundance: .
CDR3aa: CASSPQGGSEAFF
CDR3nt: TGTGCCAGCAGCCCCCAGGGAGGGTCTGAAGCTTTCTTT

v_gene: TRBV7-9
j_gene: TRBJ2-5
d_gene: TRBD2
abundance: few
CDR3aa: CASSLTSGGYQETQYF
CDR3nt: TGTGCCAGCAGCTTAACTAGCGGGGGGTACCAAGAGACCCAGTACTTC

v_gene: TRBV19
j_gene: TRBJ2-5
d_gene: .
abundance: .
CDR3aa: CASSIEGTLGETQYF
CDR3nt: TGTGCCAGTAGTATAGAAGGCACCCTGGGGGAGACCCAGTACTTC

v_gene: TRBV4-1
j_gene: TRBJ1-2
d_gene: .
abundance: .
CDR3aa: CASSQEGRGRVYGYTF
CDR3nt: TGCGCCAGCAGCCAAGAGGGGCGCGGCAGGGTCTATGGCTACACCTTC

v_gene: TRBV12-3/TRBV12-4
j_gene: TRBJ2-3
d_gene: .
abundance: .
CDR3aa: CASSSTDTLYF
CDR3nt: TGTGCCAGCAGTAGCACAGATACGCTGTATTTT

v_gene: TRBV19
j_gene: TRBJ2-1
d_gene: TRBD2
abundance: few
CDR3aa: CASSIAGGLDEQFF
CDR3nt: TGTGCCAGTAGTATAGCGGGGGGGCTCGATGAGCAGTTCTTC

v_gene: TRBV5-3
j_gene: TRBJ2-1
d_gene: .
abundance: .
CDR3aa: CASAGSSSYNEQFF
CDR3nt: TGTGCCAGCGCCGGGTCGAGCTCCTACAATGAGCAGTTCTTC

v_gene: TRBV7-4
j_gene: TRBJ1-2
d_gene: TRBD1
abundance: .
CDR3aa: CASSNSGQRRDVYTF
CDR3nt: TGTGCCAGCAGCAACTCGGGACAGCGGCGGGATGTCTACACCTTC

v_gene: TRBV7-8
j_gene: TRBJ2-6
d_gene: .
abundance: few
CDR3aa: CASSETGANVLTF
CDR3nt: TGTGCCAGCAGCGAAACTGGGGCCAACGTCCTGACTTTC

v_gene: TRBV12-3/TRBV12-4
j_gene: TRBJ2-7
d_gene: .
abundance: .
CDR3aa: CASAPQGLYEQYF
CDR3nt: TGTGCCAGCGCCCCCCAGGGACTTTACGAGCAGTACTTC

v_gene: TRBV2
j_gene: TRBJ1-4
d_gene: .
abundance: .
CDR3aa: CASRDRRNEKLFF
CDR3nt: TGTGCCAGCAGAGACAGGCGGAATGAAAAACTGTTTTTT